This T cell receptor (beta chain) was captured by sequencing in a study of PD-L1 blockade in urothelial cancer. The wider study: Male patients with bladder-origin urothelial cancer numbered about 90% of the roughly 29. T cells numbered a median of about 140,000 in the blood samples.

The table came from immunoSEQ multiplex PCR; TCRdb's copy has only in-frame clones and leaves some out. The sample comprises some 110,000 clones, 85% to 95% of which are singletons, and approximately 3.8% rests with the top ten. Stated time point: peripheral blood 6 weeks after treatment start. CDR1 and CDR2 (germline): SGHRS, YFSETQ. The CDR3 runs 18 residues. V was cut by 0 bases and J by 1 base, with 20 bases left in between. The receptor's source is a man aged 60-69 years with urothelial cancer. The genes are TRBV5-1 and TRBJ2-7; D gene unclear. The specimen was PBMCs, collected around atezolizumab (anti-PD-L1) treatment. The CDR3 loop is CASSLVTRSAQLSYEQYF. The CDR3 coding sequence is TGCGCCAGCAGCTTGGTAACCCGGTCAGCGCAACTATCCTACGAGCAGTACTTC.